These 11 T cell receptor beta chains were all obtained from the same sample, sequenced in a study of blood T cell repertoires in COVID-19. Sequencing was performed with immunoSEQ multiplex PCR; in TCRdb, only in-frame clones are kept and a portion is missing. The top ten hold about 0.65% of the sample, which has 450,000 to 500,000 clones, around 90% seen once. Source material: PBMCs or T cells enriched from blood (not recorded which). These receptors originate from a woman younger than 35 who had recovered from COVID-19.

This chain connects TRBV29-1 to TRBJ2-3, with 8 bases that match TRBD2. The ends lost 5 bases at V and 8 bases at J; junction bases unmatched: 15. In germline, CDR1 is SQVTM, CDR2 ANQGSEA. The CDR3 covers 15 residues. Written as DNA, the CDR3 is TGCAGCGTTATTCAACCGGGGGGGAATCTGGTTACGCAGTATTTT. Translating gives CSVIQPGGNLVTQYF.

The chain couples TRBV7-2 to TRBJ1-1; TRBD1 might be the D (6 bases). Germline values: CDR1 SGHTA, CDR2 FQGNSA. The CDR3 spans 15 residues. The germline V and J ends were trimmed by 4 bases and 7 bases, with 19 bases remaining between them. The CDR3 nucleotides are TGTGCCAGCAGCTCTGCCTTACAGGGCAGGGGTGAAGCTTTCTTT. This sequence encodes CASSSALQGRGEAFF.

This clone was recorded a few times. The chain employs TRBV28 and TRBJ2-1; 13 nucleotides agree with TRBD2. In germline, CDR1 is MDHEN, CDR2 SYDVKM. This CDR3 comprises 15 residues. The J segment lost 9 bases and the V segment lost 5 bases, leaving 7 bases of the junction unmatched. In nucleotides, the CDR3 is TGTGCCAGCAGTGCACTAGCGGGGGGGCCAGGTGAGCAGTTCTTC. Amino acids: CASSALAGGPGEQFF. The full variable domain, its missing parts supplied by reference TRBV28 and TRBJ2-1, is DVKVTQSSRYLVKRTGEKVFLECVQDMDHENMFWYRQDPGLGLRLIYFSYDVKMKEKGDIPEGYSVSREKKERFSLILESASTNQTSMYLCASSALAGGPGEQFFGPGTRLTVL.

This clone occurred many times. One junction end disagrees with the germline gene, perhaps due to a read error. The gene calls are TRBV7-2 and TRBJ1-4; TRBD1 aligns across 8 bases. Germline CDR1 and CDR2: SGHTA and FQGNSA. The CDR3 contains 14 residues. The CDR3 protein is CASSPDRANGKLFF. The CDR3 DNA sequence: TGTGCCAGCAGCCCGGACAGGGCGAATGGAAAACTGTTTTTT. Supplemented by reference TRBV7-2 and TRBJ1-4, the full variable domain reads GAGVSQSPSNKVTEKGKDVELRCDPISGHTALYWYRQSLGQGLEFLIYFQGNSAPDKSGLPSDRFSAERTGGSVSTLTIQRTQQEDSAVYLCASSPDRANGKLFFGSGTQLSVL.

J is TRBJ2-7 and V is TRBV7-9; the match to TRBD1 covers 8 bases. CDR1 SEHNR and CDR2 FQNEAQ come from the germline V gene (reference sequence). CDR3 length equals 14 residues. With 4 bases clipped from V and 6 bases from J, the junction kept 8 bases outside the gene matches. CDR3 DNA sequence: TGTGCCAGCAGCTCTCCTGGACAGGGTCCCGAGCAGTACTTC. It translates to CASSSPGQGPEQYF.

The chain joins TRBV19 to TRBJ1-2; 11 bases map to TRBD1. V dropped 6 bases and J dropped 8; count of bases not matched to a gene: 8. The CDR3 has 14 residues. Germline V gives CDR1 LNHDA, CDR2 SQIVND (reference sequence). Written as DNA, the CDR3 is TGTGCCAGTAGCTCTGGACAGGGGGCGGAAGGCTACACCTTC. Residues: CASSSGQGAEGYTF.

This clone was seen just once. The chain has TRBV2 and TRBJ2-2, with TRBD1 identical over 7 bases. This CDR3 comprises 14 residues. CDR1 SNHLY and CDR2 FYNNEI come from the germline V gene. V shed 6 bases and J 0 bases; nucleotides not matched to a gene: 1. In nucleotides, the CDR3 is TGTGCCAGCAGGGACAGGACGAACACCGGGGAGCTGTTTTTT. Protein: CASRDRTNTGELFF.

This clone was picked up many times. The chain recombines TRBV7-9 with TRBJ1-5; D call uncertain. Germline assignment: CDR1 SEHNR and CDR2 FQNEAQ (reference sequence). The CDR3 runs to 14 residues. V lost 5 bases, J lost 2 bases, and 10 bases lay in between. CDR3 sequence reads: CASSPGFGNQPQHF. The CDR3 bases are TGTGCCAGCAGCCCCGGGTTTGGCAATCAGCCCCAGCATTTT.

A remark on this clone: The identical CDR3 is also encoded by other nucleotide sequences in the sample. The chain recombines TRBV28 with TRBJ2-7; a weak D match, TRBD2 (5 bases). The CDR3 spans 12 residues. Germline assignment: CDR1 MDHEN and CDR2 SYDVKM. Trimming took 2 bases from V and 6 from J, leaving 8 bases between them. This chain's CDR3 is CASSLGGGEQYF. CDR3 nucleotides: TGTGCCAGCAGTTTAGGAGGTGGCGAGCAGTACTTC. Using reference TRBV28 and TRBJ2-7 for the parts outside the CDR3, the full variable domain is DVKVTQSSRYLVKRTGEKVFLECVQDMDHENMFWYRQDPGLGLRLIYFSYDVKMKEKGDIPEGYSVSREKKERFSLILESASTNQTSMYLCASSLGGGEQYFGPGTRLTVT.

This chain uses TRBV5-1 with TRBJ1-2; D is possibly TRBD1 (6 bases). V lost 5 bases and J lost 2, with 22 bases in between. The CDR3 is 17 amino acids. The germline V gene has CDR1 SGHRS and CDR2 YFSETQ. The CDR3 sequence: CASSSDPAVDRNYGYTF. The CDR3, as DNA: TGCGCCAGCAGTTCTGACCCGGCCGTGGACAGAAACTATGGCTACACCTTC.

The V and J genes are TRBV7-2 and TRBJ2-1, with TRBD2 matching 12 bases. J gave up 4 bases and V 4 bases, and 5 bases lay outside the gene matches. Looked up from germline, CDR1 is SGHTA and CDR2 is FQGNSA. The CDR3 is 16 residues long. The CDR3 spells CASSSPSGGGYNEQFF. The CDR3 bases are TGTGCCAGCAGCTCTCCTAGCGGGGGGGGTTACAATGAGCAGTTCTTC.